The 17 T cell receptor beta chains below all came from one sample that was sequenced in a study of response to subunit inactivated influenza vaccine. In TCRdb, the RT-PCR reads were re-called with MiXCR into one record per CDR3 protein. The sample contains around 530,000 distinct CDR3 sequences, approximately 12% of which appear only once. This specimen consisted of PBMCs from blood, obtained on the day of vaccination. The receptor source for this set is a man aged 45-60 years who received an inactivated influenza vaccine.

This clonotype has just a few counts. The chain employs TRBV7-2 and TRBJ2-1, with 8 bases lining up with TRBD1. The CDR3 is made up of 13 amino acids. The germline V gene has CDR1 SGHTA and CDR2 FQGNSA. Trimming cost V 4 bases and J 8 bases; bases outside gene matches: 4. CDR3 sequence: CASSSQGAHEQFF. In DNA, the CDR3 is TGTGCCAGCAGCTCCCAGGGGGCTCATGAGCAGTTCTTC.

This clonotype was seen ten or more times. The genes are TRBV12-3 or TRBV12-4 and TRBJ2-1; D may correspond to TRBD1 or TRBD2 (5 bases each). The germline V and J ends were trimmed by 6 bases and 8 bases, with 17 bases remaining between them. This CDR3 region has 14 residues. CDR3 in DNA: TGTGCCAGCAGCCCGGGACGGTGGCTCTATGAGCAGTTCTTC. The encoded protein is CASSPGRWLYEQFF.

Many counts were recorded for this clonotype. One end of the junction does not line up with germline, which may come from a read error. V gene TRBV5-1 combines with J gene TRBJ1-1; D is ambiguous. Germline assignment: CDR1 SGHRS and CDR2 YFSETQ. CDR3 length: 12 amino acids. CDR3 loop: CASSLSGTEAFF. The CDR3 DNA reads TGTGCCAGCAGCTTAAGTGGCACTGAAGCTTTCTTT.

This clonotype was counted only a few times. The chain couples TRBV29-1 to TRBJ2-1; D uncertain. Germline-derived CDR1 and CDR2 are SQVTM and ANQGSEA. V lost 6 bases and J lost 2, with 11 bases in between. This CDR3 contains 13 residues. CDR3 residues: CSVVTPTYNEQFF. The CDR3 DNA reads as TGCAGCGTCGTTACCCCAACCTACAATGAGCAGTTCTTC.

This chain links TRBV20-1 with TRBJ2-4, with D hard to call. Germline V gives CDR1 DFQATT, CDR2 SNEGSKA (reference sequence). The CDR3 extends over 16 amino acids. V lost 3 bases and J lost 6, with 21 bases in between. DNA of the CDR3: TGCAGTGCTAGGGTACGGGCGTCCATGATGAGAAACATTCAGTACTTC. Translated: CSARVRASMMRNIQYF.

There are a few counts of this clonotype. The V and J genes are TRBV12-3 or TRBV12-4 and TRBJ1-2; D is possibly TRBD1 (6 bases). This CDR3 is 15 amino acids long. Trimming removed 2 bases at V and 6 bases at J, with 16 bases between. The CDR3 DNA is TGTGCCAGCAGTTTACAGGCCACAGGGATCGATGGCTACACCTTC. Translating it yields CASSLQATGIDGYTF.

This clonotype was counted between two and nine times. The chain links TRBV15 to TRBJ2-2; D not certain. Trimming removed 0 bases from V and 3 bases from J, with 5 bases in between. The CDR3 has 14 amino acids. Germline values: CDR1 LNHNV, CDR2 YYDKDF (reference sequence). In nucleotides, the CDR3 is TGTGCCACCAGCAGAGACAGATACACCGGGGAGCTGTTTTTT. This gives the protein CATSRDRYTGELFF.

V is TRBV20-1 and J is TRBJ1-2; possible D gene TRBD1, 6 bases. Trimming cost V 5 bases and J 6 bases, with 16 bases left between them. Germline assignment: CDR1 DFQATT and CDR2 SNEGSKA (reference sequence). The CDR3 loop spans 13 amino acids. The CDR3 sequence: CSAGRGIGDGYTF. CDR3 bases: TGCAGTGCTGGCAGGGGCATCGGCGATGGCTACACCTTC.

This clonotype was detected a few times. The CDR3 DNA is TGTGCCATCAGTGAGGAGGTCCGAGGAGCCGGGGAGCTGTTTTTT. Encoded protein: CAISEEVRGAGELFF. V is TRBV10-3 and J is TRBJ2-2, with no clear D. V shed 2 bases and J shed 6 bases, with 13 bases lying between them. This CDR3 spans 15 amino acids. In germline, CDR1 is ENHRY, CDR2 SYGVKD.

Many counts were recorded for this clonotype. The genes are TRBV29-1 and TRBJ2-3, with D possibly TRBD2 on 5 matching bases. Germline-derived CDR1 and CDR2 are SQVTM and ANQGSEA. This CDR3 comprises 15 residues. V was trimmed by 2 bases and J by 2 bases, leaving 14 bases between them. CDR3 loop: CSVESTPRDTDTQYF. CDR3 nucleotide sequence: TGCAGCGTTGAATCGACCCCTCGGGACACAGATACGCAGTATTTT.

CDR3 region: CASSQVEGLGAFF. CDR3 coding DNA: TGCGCCAGCAGCCAAGTGGAGGGCTTGGGAGCTTTCTTT. The V call is TRBV4-1, the J call TRBJ1-1; no definite D call. This CDR3 contains 13 residues. The V gene lost 1 base and the J gene lost 10 bases, with 13 bases spanning the gap. Looked up from germline, CDR1 is MGHRA and CDR2 is YSYEKL.

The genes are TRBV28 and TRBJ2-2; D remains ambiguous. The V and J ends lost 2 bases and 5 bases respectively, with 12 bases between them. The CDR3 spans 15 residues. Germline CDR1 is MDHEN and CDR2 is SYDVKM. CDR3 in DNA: TGTGCCAGCAGTTTACTCAGAGGCGGAACCGGGGAGCTGTTTTTT. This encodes CASSLLRGGTGELFF.

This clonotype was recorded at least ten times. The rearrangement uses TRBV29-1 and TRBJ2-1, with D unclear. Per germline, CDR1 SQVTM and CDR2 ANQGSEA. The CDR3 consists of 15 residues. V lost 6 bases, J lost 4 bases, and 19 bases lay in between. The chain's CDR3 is CSVPIGTLIYNEQFF. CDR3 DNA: TGCAGCGTACCTATAGGCACGCTGATATACAATGAGCAGTTCTTC.

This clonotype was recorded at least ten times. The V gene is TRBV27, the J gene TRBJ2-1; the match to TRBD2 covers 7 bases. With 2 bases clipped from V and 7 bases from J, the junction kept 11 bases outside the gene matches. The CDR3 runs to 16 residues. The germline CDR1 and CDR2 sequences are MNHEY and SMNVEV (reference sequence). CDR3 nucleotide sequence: TGTGCCAGCAGTTTAATTGGGGGGGATTTTGGAAATGAGCAGTTCTTC. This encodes CASSLIGGDFGNEQFF.

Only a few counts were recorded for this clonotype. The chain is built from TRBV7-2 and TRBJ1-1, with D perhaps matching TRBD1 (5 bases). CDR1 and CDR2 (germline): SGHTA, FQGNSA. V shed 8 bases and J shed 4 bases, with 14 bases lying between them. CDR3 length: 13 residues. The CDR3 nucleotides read TGTGCCAGCCGCAGGGAACTGGGCACTGAAGCTTTCTTT. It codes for CASRRELGTEAFF.

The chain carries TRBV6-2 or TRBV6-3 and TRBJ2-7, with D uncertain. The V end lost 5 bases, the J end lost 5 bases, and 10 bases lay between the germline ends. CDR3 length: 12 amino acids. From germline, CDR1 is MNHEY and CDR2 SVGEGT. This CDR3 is CASSLHADEQYF. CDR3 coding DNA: TGTGCCAGCAGTCTCCATGCGGACGAGCAGTACTTC.

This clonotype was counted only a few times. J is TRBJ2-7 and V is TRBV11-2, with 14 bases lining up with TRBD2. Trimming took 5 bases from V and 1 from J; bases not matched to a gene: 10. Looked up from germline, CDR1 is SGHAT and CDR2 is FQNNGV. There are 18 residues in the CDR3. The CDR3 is CASSRQTSGRVSSYEQYF. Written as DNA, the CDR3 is TGTGCCAGCAGCCGTCAGACTAGCGGGAGGGTCTCTTCCTACGAGCAGTACTTC. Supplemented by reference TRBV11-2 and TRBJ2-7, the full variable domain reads EAGVAQSPRYKIIEKRQSVAFWCNPISGHATLYWYQQILGQGPKLLIQFQNNGVVDDSQLPKDRFSAERLKGVDSTLKIQPAKLEDSAVYLCASSRQTSGRVSSYEQYFGPGTRLTVT.